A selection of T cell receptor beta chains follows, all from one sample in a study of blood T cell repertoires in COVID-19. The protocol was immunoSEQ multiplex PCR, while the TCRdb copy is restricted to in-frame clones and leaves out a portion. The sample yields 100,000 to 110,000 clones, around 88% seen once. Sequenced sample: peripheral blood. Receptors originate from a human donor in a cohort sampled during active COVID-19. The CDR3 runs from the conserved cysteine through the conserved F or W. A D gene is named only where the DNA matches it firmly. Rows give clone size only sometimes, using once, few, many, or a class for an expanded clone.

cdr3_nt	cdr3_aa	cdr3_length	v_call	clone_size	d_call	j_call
TGTGCCAGTATACCCCGAGCGGGGGAGTTGGATACGCAGTATTTT	CASIPRAGELDTQYF	15	TRBV19	-	TRBD2	TRBJ2-3
TGTGCCAGCTCACCAGAAACAGGGGGCGGCACTGAAGCTTTCTTT	CASSPETGGGTEAFF	15	TRBV18	-	TRBD1	TRBJ1-1
TGCGCCAGCAGCCAAGGGCCCACCTCGAATCAGCCCCAGCATTTT	CASSQGPTSNQPQHF	15	TRBV4-1	-	-	TRBJ1-5
TGTGCCAGCAGTCACGGACTAGCTAAAGATACGCAGTATTTT	CASSHGLAKDTQYF	14	TRBV27	-	TRBD2	TRBJ2-3
TGTGCCAGCTCACCCGCCCGACAGGTTTCCGAGCAGTACTTC	CASSPARQVSEQYF	14	TRBV18	once	-	TRBJ2-7
TGTGCCAGCAGCTTAAGATCAGGGGGCAACTATGGCTACACCTTC	CASSLRSGGNYGYTF	15	TRBV7-2	once	TRBD1	TRBJ1-2
TGTGCCAGCAGCGTGTCTCAGGGGAAAGATACGCAGTATTTT	CASSVSQGKDTQYF	14	TRBV9	once	-	TRBJ2-3
TGTGCCAGCAGCGCCCGTAGCGGTTTCCAGGGCTACGAGCAGTACTTC	CASSARSGFQGYEQYF	16	TRBV9	once	-	TRBJ2-7
TGTGCCAGCACCGCGGGACGGGGCTATTCACCCCTCCACTTT	CASTAGRGYSPLHF	14	TRBV11-2	-	-	TRBJ1-6
TGTGCCAGCAGTCCGCTAGCGGGAGGGCCCAAGTACAATGAGCAGTTCTTC	CASSPLAGGPKYNEQFF	17	TRBV6-6	-	TRBD2	TRBJ2-1
TGTGCCAGCAGTGAAGCCCGTATTACCGGGGAGCTGTTTTTT	CASSEARITGELFF	14	TRBV6-1	-	-	TRBJ2-2
TGTGCCAGCAGCCTACACGGGAGCTACGAGCAGTACTTC	CASSLHGSYEQYF	13	TRBV27	-	-	TRBJ2-7
TGTGCCAGCAGTGAAGCGACCCGGATTGCAGGGTTCTCGGAAAAACTGTTTTTT	CASSEATRIAGFSEKLFF	18	TRBV6-1	-	-	TRBJ1-4
TGTGCCAGCTCTCGGACAGGGGTTAACCAAGAGACCCAGTACTTC	CASSRTGVNQETQYF	15	TRBV5-4	-	TRBD1	TRBJ2-5
TGCGCCAGCAGCCCATGGGACTCTAGGAGCTCCTACGAGCAGTACTTC	CASSPWDSRSSYEQYF	16	TRBV5-1	once	-	TRBJ2-7
TGTGCCAGCAGTTTATGGGCACAGGTCCATAATTCACCCCTCCACTTT	CASSLWAQVHNSPLHF	16	TRBV28	-	-	TRBJ1-6
TGTGCCAGCAGCCATACAGGGTTGGGAAACACCATATATTTT	CASSHTGLGNTIYF	14	TRBV3-1/TRBV3-2	-	-	TRBJ1-3
TGTGCCAGCAGCCGATCCTCGGGACTAGCGGGCAATGAGCAGTTCTTC	CASSRSSGLAGNEQFF	16	TRBV3-1/TRBV3-2	-	TRBD2	TRBJ2-1
TGTGCCAGCAGCCCGAGGGGGGACAGGGGGAATTACAATGAGCAGTTCTTC	CASSPRGDRGNYNEQFF	17	TRBV6-4	-	TRBD1	TRBJ2-1
TGTGCCAGCAGCTTAGGGGCAGGAGGAAATGAAAAACTGTTTTTT	CASSLGAGGNEKLFF	15	TRBV7-2	-	-	TRBJ1-4
TGCGCCAGCAGTTACGGACTAGCCGCCTACAATGAGCAGTTCTTC	CASSYGLAAYNEQFF	15	TRBV4-3	-	TRBD2	TRBJ2-1
TGTGCCAGTAGTATCAGAGGGATGAACACTGAAGCTTTCTTT	CASSIRGMNTEAFF	14	TRBV19	once	-	TRBJ1-1
TGTGCCAGCAGCCAAGCCGGGACAGGGGCGTTTGAGCAGTACTTC	CASSQAGTGAFEQYF	15	TRBV3-1/TRBV3-2	-	TRBD1	TRBJ2-7
TGTGCCAGCAGTTCCCAACTAGCGGGACCCTACGAGCAGTACTTC	CASSSQLAGPYEQYF	15	TRBV6-5	-	TRBD2	TRBJ2-7
TGTGCCTGGAGTTTTACAGGGAGCGAGCAGTACTTC	CAWSFTGSEQYF	12	TRBV30	-	-	TRBJ2-7
TGTGCCAGCAGGGGACAGGGGGCAACTGAAGCTTTCTTT	CASRGQGATEAFF	13	TRBV28	-	TRBD1	TRBJ1-1
TGTGCCAGCAGCACCAGCGGTGGGTACGAGCAGTACTTC	CASSTSGGYEQYF	13	TRBV9	-	-	TRBJ2-7
TGTGCCAGCAGGACAGGGGCCGAGGGGGCTTTCTTT	CASRTGAEGAFF	12	TRBV2	-	TRBD1	TRBJ1-1
TGTGCCAGCAGTCAAACAGGGTCATATAATCAGCCCCAGTATTTT	CASSQTGSYNQPQYF	15	TRBV28	-	-	TRBJ2-3
TGTGCCAGTAGTCAGCTAGCGGCGGAAGACGAGCAGTACTTC	CASSQLAAEDEQYF	14	TRBV19	-	TRBD2	TRBJ2-7
TGTGCCAGCAGCTCCAAGAGACAGGCAACTAATGAAAAACTGTTTTTT	CASSSKRQATNEKLFF	16	TRBV7-2	-	-	TRBJ1-4